The 15 T cell receptor beta chains below come from one sample, sequenced in a study of cytomegalovirus exposure and HLA in healthy donors. The PCR contained 60 Vbeta and 13 Jbeta primers. Measured with immunoSEQ multiplex PCR; TCRdb has only the in-frame clones, and not every one. The sample consists of about 59,000 clones, 70% to 75% of them appearing once. Source material: PBMCs. All receptors derive from a young man in good health and CMV-seropositive.

The rearrangement links TRBV7-9 to TRBJ2-1, with TRBD2 matching 13 bases. J gave up 9 bases and V 5 bases, and 19 bases lay outside the gene matches. There are 19 residues in the CDR3. CDR1 is SEHNR, CDR2 FQNEAQ, per germline (reference sequence). CDR3 in amino acids: CASSRSGLAGFSRLGEQFF. The CDR3 nucleotides are TGTGCCAGCAGCCGCTCGGGACTAGCGGGGTTCTCGAGATTAGGTGAGCAGTTCTTC.

The gene calls are TRBV19 and TRBJ2-7; 8 bases agree with TRBD1. The CDR3 length is 14 residues. V gave up 6 bases and J gave up 0 bases; unmatched junction bases: 4. Looked up from germline, CDR1 is LNHDA and CDR2 is SQIVND (reference sequence). The CDR3 here is CASSGTGYSYEQYF. The CDR3 DNA is TGTGCCAGTAGCGGGACAGGCTACTCCTACGAGCAGTACTTC. Complete variable domain (other parts from reference TRBV19 and TRBJ2-7): DGGITQSPKYLFRKEGQNVTLSCEQNLNHDAMYWYRQDPGQGLRLIYYSQIVNDFQKGDIAEGYSVSREKKESFPLTVTSAQKNPTAFYLCASSGTGYSYEQYFGPGTRLTVT.

The rearrangement joins TRBV7-8 to TRBJ2-2; weak D call: TRBD2 (5 bases). CDR3 length: 15 residues. V was trimmed by 3 bases and J by 5 bases, leaving 13 bases between them. Germline V CDR1 and CDR2: SGHVS, FQNEAQ. CDR3 sequence reads: CASSLRTRGTGELFF. In DNA, the CDR3 is TGTGCCAGCAGCTTGCGCACCCGAGGGACCGGGGAGCTGTTTTTT.

The table lists this clone with a count of one. This chain joins TRBV12-2 and TRBJ1-5; TRBD1 is taken as the D call from the table, unchecked against the DNA. TRBV12-2 is given as a pseudogene. This CDR3 contains 15 residues. DNA of the CDR3: TGTGCAAGTCGCTTAGGGACAGGGGGCAATCAGCCCCAGCATTTT. It specifies CASRLGTGGNQPQHF.

The rearrangement uses TRBV19 and TRBJ1-5; D gene ambiguous. This CDR3 comprises 16 residues. The germline V and J ends were trimmed by 5 bases and 4 bases, with 18 bases remaining between them. CDR1 LNHDA and CDR2 SQIVND come from the germline V gene (reference sequence). The CDR3 nucleotides are TGTGCCAGTAGTTATGAGGAGGGTTTTGGTAATCAGCCCCAGCATTTT. Translated: CASSYEEGFGNQPQHF.

As to this clone: The sample has other DNA sequences that encode this CDR3 too. The chain is built from TRBV7-2 and TRBJ2-7; no firm D call. CDR1 and CDR2 (germline): SGHTA, FQGNSA. CDR3 size: 12 residues. Trimming removed 5 bases from V and 0 bases from J, with 5 bases in between. CDR3 DNA sequence: TGTGCCAGCAGCCTCAGCTCCTACGAGCAGTACTTC. Its protein product is CASSLSSYEQYF.

The chain is built from TRBV27 and TRBJ2-3, with 9 nucleotides matching TRBD1. This CDR3 is built from 15 residues. Germline CDR1 MNHEY, CDR2 SMNVEV (reference sequence). V lost 3 bases to trimming and J lost 5 bases; unmatched junction nucleotides: 6. The CDR3 DNA is TGTGCCAGCAGTTTGGGACAGGGCTGGGGAGATACGCAGTATTTT. Translating it yields CASSLGQGWGDTQYF.

This clone has a single count. The chain joins TRBV9 to TRBJ2-5, with D perhaps matching TRBD1 (5 bases). V was pared by 0 bases and J by 4 bases, with 13 bases between. There are 15 residues in the CDR3. Germline values: CDR1 SGDLS, CDR2 YYNGEE. The chain's CDR3 is CASSVEGDLGETQYF. The CDR3 DNA sequence: TGTGCCAGCAGCGTAGAAGGGGATCTTGGAGAGACCCAGTACTTC.

This clone was seen once. The rearrangement uses TRBV10-3 and TRBJ1-2, with 7 bases fitting TRBD1. V gave up 3 bases and J gave up 4 bases; unmatched junction bases: 5. This CDR3 region has 14 residues. Germline CDR1 and CDR2: ENHRY and SYGVKD. The CDR3 reads CAISEGTAIYGYTF. CDR3 coding DNA: TGTGCCATCAGTGAAGGGACAGCTATCTATGGCTACACCTTC.

The V and J genes are TRBV7-6 and TRBJ1-2; D is unclear. V was cut by 6 bases and J by 6 bases, with 14 bases left in between. The CDR3 runs 13 residues. Per the germline V gene, CDR1 is SGHVS and CDR2 is FNYEAQ. In DNA form, the CDR3 reads TGTGCCAGCAGTCCAGGTGGAGGAGATGGCTACACCTTC. Protein: CASSPGGGDGYTF.

The chain uses TRBV16 and TRBJ1-5; perhaps TRBD1 as D (6 bases). The V and J ends lost 3 bases and 4 bases respectively, with 10 bases between them. The length of the CDR3 is 14 residues. Germline V gene data show CDR1 as KGHSY and CDR2 as FQNENV. The CDR3 loop reads CASSQRQGNQPQHF. The CDR3 region has the DNA TGTGCCAGCAGCCAGCGGCAGGGGAATCAGCCCCAGCATTTT.

The chain is built from TRBV9 and TRBJ1-2; D not certain. The V end was cut by 1 base, the J end by 3 bases, with 7 bases between. The V gene's germline CDR1 is SGDLS and CDR2 YYNGEE. CDR3 length equals 13 residues. The CDR3 loop reads CASSVNPDYGYTF. The CDR3 region has the DNA TGTGCCAGCAGCGTAAATCCGGACTATGGCTACACCTTC. The full variable domain, in which reference TRBV9 and TRBJ1-2 provide the parts outside the CDR3, is DSGVTQTPKHLITATGQRVTLRCSPRSGDLSVYWYQQSLDQGLQFLIQYYNGEERAKGNILERFSAQQFPDLHSELNLSSLELGDSALYFCASSVNPDYGYTFGSGTRLTVV.

The rearrangement links TRBV4-2 to TRBJ2-2; D is undetermined. The CDR3 contains 14 residues. Looked up from germline, CDR1 is LGHNA and CDR2 is YNFKEQ. Trimming left V 0 bases short and J 8 bases short, with 10 bases between. The CDR3 reads CASSQDLLSGELFF. CDR3 nucleotides: TGTGCCAGCAGCCAAGATCTTCTATCTGGGGAGCTGTTTTTT.

This rearrangement joins TRBV27 to TRBJ2-7; 10 nucleotides align to TRBD2. Trimming removed 0 bases from V and 7 bases from J; junction bases left unmatched: 6. Germline CDR1 MNHEY, CDR2 SMNVEV (reference sequence). The CDR3 spans 15 residues. CDR3 sequence (DNA): TGTGCCAGCAGTTTATCCACTAGCGGGGTTGGGGAGCAGTACTTC. Protein: CASSLSTSGVGEQYF.

The table lists this clone with a few counts. V gene TRBV4-3 combines with J gene TRBJ1-1; no reliable D call. CDR1 is LGHNA and CDR2 is YSLEER in the germline V gene. Trimming pared 0 bases from V and 8 bases from J, leaving 16 bases between. There are 15 residues in the CDR3. DNA of the CDR3: TGCGCCAGCAGCCAAGACGTATTCAGGACGGGGGAAGCTTTCTTT. Its protein product is CASSQDVFRTGEAFF.